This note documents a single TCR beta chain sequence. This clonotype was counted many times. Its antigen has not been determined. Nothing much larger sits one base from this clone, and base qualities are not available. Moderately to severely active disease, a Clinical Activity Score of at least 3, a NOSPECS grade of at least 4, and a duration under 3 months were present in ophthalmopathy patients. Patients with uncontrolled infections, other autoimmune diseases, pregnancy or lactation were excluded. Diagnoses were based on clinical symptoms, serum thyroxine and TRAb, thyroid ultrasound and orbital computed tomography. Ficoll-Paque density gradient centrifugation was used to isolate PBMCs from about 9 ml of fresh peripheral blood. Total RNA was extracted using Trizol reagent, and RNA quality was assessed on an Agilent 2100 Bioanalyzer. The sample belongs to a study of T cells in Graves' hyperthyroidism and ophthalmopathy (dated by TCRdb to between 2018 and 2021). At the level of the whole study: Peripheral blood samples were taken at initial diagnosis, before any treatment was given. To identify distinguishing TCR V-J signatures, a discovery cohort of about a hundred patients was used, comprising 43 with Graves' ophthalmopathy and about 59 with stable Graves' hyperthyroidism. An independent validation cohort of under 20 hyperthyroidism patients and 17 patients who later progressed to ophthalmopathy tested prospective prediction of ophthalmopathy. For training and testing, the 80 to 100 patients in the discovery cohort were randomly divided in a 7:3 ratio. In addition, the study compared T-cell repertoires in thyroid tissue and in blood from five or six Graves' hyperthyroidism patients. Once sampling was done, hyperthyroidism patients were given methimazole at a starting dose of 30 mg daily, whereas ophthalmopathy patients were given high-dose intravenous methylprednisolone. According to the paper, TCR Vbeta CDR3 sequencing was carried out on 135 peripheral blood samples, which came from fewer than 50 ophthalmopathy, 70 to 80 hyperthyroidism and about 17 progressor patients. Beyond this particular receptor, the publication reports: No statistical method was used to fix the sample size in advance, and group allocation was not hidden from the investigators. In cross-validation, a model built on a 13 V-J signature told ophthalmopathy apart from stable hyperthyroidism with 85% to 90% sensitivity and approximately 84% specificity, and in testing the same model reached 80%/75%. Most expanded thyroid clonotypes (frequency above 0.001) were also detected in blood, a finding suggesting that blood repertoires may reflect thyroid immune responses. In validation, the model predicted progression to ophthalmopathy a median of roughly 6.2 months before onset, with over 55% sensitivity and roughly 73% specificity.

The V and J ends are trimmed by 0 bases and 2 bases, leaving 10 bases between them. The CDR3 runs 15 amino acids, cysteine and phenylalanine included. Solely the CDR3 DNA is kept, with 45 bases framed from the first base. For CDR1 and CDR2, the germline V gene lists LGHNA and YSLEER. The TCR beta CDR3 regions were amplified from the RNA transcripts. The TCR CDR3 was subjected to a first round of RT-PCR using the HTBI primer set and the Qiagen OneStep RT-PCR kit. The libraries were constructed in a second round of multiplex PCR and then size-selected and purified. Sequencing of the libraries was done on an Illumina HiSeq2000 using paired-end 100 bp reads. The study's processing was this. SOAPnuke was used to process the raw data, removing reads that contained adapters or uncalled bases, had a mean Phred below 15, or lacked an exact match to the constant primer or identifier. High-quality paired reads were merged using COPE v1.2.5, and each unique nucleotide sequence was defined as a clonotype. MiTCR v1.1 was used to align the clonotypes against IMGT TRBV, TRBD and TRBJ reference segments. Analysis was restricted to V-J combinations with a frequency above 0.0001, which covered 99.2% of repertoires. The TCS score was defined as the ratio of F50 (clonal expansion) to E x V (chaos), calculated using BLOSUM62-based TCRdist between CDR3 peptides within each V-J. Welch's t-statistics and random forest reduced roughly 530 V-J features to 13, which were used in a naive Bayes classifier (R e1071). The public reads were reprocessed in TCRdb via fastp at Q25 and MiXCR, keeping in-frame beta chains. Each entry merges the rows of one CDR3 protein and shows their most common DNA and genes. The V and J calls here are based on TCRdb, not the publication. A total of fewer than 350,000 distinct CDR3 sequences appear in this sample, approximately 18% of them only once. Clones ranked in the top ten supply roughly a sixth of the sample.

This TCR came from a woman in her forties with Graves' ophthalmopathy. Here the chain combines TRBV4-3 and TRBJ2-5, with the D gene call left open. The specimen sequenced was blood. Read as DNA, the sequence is TGCGCCAGCAGCCAAGAAAGGGCCGGTCAAGAGACCCAGTACTTC. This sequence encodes CASSQERAGQETQYF.